This T cell receptor (beta chain) came from a study of vaccination effects on CD4 cells after COVID-19. The CDR3 has 14 residues. Germline lookup yields CDR1 SEHNR and CDR2 FQNEAQ (reference sequence). V lost 1 base and J lost 4, with 5 bases in between. This table comes from immunoSEQ multiplex PCR, and its TCRdb copy is limited to in-frame clones, with some not included. The sample shows around 50,000 clones, 67% of them seen only once. The sample holds a few counts of this clone. Its antigen is unidentified. Cultured cells yielded isolated CD4+ T cells after 10 days. Source: CD4+ T cells from PBMCs cultured without peptide, taken before COVID-19 vaccination. The V call is TRBV7-9, the J call TRBJ1-6; D remains ambiguous. This TCR derives from a human donor who received a COVID-19 vaccine. The DNA for the CDR3 is TGTGCCAGCAGCTTAGAACAGTATAATTCACCCCTCCACTTT. This translates into CASSLEQYNSPLHF.